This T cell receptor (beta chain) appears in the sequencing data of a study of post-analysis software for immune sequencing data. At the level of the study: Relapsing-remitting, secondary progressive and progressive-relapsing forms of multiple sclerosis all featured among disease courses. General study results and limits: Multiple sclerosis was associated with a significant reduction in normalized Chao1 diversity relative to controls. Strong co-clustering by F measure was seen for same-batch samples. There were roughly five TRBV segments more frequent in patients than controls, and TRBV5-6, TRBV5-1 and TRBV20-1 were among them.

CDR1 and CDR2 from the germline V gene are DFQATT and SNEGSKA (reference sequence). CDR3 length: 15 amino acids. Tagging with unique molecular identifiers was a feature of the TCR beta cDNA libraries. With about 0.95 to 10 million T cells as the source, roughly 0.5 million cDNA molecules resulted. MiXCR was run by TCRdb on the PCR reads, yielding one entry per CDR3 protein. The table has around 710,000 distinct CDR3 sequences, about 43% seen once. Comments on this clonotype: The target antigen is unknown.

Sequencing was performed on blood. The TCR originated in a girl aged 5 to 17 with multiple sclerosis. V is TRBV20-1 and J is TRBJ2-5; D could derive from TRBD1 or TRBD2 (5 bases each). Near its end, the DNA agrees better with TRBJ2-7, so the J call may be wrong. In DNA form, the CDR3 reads TGCAGTGCTAGAGATTATGGGGGACGGCCCTACGAGCAGTACTTC. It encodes CSARDYGGRPYEQYF.